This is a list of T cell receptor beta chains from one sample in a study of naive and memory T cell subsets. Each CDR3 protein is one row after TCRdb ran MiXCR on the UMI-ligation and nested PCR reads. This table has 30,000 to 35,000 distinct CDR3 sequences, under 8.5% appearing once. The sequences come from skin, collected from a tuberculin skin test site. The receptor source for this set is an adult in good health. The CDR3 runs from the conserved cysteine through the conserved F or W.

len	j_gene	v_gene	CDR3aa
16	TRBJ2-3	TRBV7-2	CASSLGPVLSTDTQYF
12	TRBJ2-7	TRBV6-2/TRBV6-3	CASSYSGREQYF
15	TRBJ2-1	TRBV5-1	CASSSLATSYNEQFF
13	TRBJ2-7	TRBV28	CASSGTGAYEQYF
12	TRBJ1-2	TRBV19	CASTGTYYGYTF
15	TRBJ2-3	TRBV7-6	CASSPRIAAGDTQYF
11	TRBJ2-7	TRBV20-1	CSARSLGEQYF
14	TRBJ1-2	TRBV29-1	CSVGGGQGLLGYTF
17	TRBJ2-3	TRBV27	CASSVSGTSGVPDTQYF
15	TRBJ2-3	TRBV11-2	CASRGRGQGSDTQYF
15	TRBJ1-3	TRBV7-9	CASSLGAYSGNTIYF
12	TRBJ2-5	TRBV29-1	CSGLAAQETQYF
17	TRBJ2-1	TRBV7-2	CASSLNGARDPDNEQFF
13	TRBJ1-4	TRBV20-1	CSARRGGSEKLFF
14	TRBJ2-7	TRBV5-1	CASSTGQGAYEQYF
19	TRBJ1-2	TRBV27	CASIPRPPGQGAWGDGYTF
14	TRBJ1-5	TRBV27	CASSSDSNNQPQHF
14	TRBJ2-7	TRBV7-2	CASSFGQGGVEQYF
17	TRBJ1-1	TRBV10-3	CAISEFTGTGFYTEAFF
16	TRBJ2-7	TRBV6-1	CASSEHVAGESYEQYF
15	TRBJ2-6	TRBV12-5	CASAIGVTGANVLTF
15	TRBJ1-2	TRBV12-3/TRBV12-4	CASSFLGTGVRGYTF
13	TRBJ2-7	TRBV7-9	CASSSWTGYEQYF
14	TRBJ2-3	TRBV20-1	CSARAGGADDTQYF
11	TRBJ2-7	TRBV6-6	CASNQGAEQYF
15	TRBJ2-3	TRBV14	CASSRYRGTGDTQYF
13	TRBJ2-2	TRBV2	CASSEVSRGELFF
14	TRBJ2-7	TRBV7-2	CASSLIARDYEQYF
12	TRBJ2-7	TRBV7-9	CASADRYYEQYF
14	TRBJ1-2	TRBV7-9	CASSSGTGNYGYTF
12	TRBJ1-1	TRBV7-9	CASSFGTDEAFF
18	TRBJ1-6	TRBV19	CASRSSSLLDRINSPLHF
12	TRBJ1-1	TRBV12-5	CASGWGNTEAFF
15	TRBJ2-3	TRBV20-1	CSAAPGQGKSDTQYF
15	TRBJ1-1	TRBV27	CASSLPGMGRTEAFF
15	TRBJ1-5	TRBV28	CASSLEEGPSQPQHF
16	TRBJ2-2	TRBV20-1	CSAFGRRKGSAGELFF
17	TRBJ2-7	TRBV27	CASSPGLAGDHSYEQYF
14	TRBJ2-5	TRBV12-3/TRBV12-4	CASSLPGSTGAQYF
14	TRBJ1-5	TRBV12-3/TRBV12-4	CASSFQGPHQPQHF
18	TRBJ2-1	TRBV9	CASSVKDGGALQYNEQFF
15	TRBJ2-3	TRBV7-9	CASSSTGGSPDTQYF
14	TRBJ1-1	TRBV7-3	CASSLTRTSEEAFF
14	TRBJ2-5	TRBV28	CASSLIGTEETQYF
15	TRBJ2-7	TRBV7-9	CASSLNGGATYEQYF
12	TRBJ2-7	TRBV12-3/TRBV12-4	CASSLDLYEQYF
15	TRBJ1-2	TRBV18	CASSPPGVANYGYTF